These T cell receptor beta chains were read from a single sample in a study of tumor-infiltrating lymphocytes in localized non-small cell lung cancer. Measured with immunoSEQ multiplex PCR; TCRdb has only the in-frame clones, and not every one. The sample carries about 7,000 clones, around three quarters recorded once. Sequencing used uninvolved lung tissue not adjacent to the tumor. The source of these receptors is a human donor with non-small cell lung cancer. Each CDR3 is given with its conserved first and last residue. The order of the fields is V gene, J gene, CDR3 protein.

v_call: TRBV7-6
j_call: TRBJ2-7
cdr3_aa: CASSRTAKSYEQYF

v_call: TRBV6-1
j_call: TRBJ2-7
cdr3_aa: CASSVESSYEQYF

v_call: TRBV10-3
j_call: TRBJ2-5
cdr3_aa: CAIRGTERLTQYF

v_call: TRBV7-2
j_call: TRBJ1-5
cdr3_aa: CASSLVPNSNQPQHF

v_call: TRBV9
j_call: TRBJ2-3
cdr3_aa: CASSYTPGLVSTDTQYF

v_call: TRBV5-1
j_call: TRBJ2-5
cdr3_aa: CASSSGQVFAETQYF

v_call: TRBV7-3
j_call: TRBJ2-1
cdr3_aa: CASSTGGGWDEQFF

v_call: TRBV7-7
j_call: TRBJ2-3
cdr3_aa: CASSLAGGTDTQYF

v_call: TRBV18
j_call: TRBJ1-1
cdr3_aa: CASSLTENTEAFF

v_call: TRBV6-1
j_call: TRBJ2-7
cdr3_aa: CASTRGPLLNEQYF

v_call: TRBV19
j_call: TRBJ2-3
cdr3_aa: CASRESGAADTQYF

v_call: TRBV6-5
j_call: TRBJ1-1
cdr3_aa: CASSRGQVNTEAFF

v_call: TRBV18
j_call: TRBJ1-2
cdr3_aa: CASSPQREATYGYTF

v_call: TRBV7-2
j_call: TRBJ2-2
cdr3_aa: CASSLNGGGGELFF

v_call: TRBV28
j_call: TRBJ1-5
cdr3_aa: CASTAGGTNQPQHF

v_call: TRBV9
j_call: TRBJ1-4
cdr3_aa: CASSVQQGPNEKLFF

v_call: TRBV29-1
j_call: TRBJ1-5
cdr3_aa: CSVAEGVGLPQHF

v_call: TRBV11-2
j_call: TRBJ2-1
cdr3_aa: CASSLDQRDEQFF

v_call: TRBV28
j_call: TRBJ2-5
cdr3_aa: CASSLWALETQYF

v_call: TRBV19
j_call: TRBJ2-7
cdr3_aa: CASSSGGPSYEQYF

v_call: TRBV6-5
j_call: TRBJ1-4
cdr3_aa: CASSYRSNEKLFF

v_call: TRBV9
j_call: TRBJ2-5
cdr3_aa: CASSKGGRDQETQYF

v_call: TRBV5-8
j_call: TRBJ2-7
cdr3_aa: CASSLGAYEQYF

v_call: TRBV7-6
j_call: TRBJ1-5
cdr3_aa: CASSLVSGVHQPQHF

v_call: TRBV13
j_call: TRBJ2-3
cdr3_aa: CASSLGFGTDTQYF

v_call: TRBV9
j_call: TRBJ1-3
cdr3_aa: CASSDRVGSNGNTIYF

v_call: TRBV30
j_call: TRBJ2-2
cdr3_aa: CAWSRQGVSTGELFF

v_call: TRBV7-2
j_call: TRBJ1-1
cdr3_aa: CASSLDRISNTEAFF

v_call: TRBV7-8
j_call: TRBJ1-5
cdr3_aa: CASSLAWDRKGDDSNQPQHF

v_call: TRBV2
j_call: TRBJ2-3
cdr3_aa: CASRGQGGYLVDTQYF

v_call: TRBV29-1
j_call: TRBJ2-1
cdr3_aa: CSVEGGLAGVWDEQFF

v_call: TRBV6-1
j_call: TRBJ2-3
cdr3_aa: CASSDTSGVNTQYF

v_call: TRBV29-1
j_call: TRBJ1-2
cdr3_aa: CSVERQGAGYGYTF

v_call: TRBV7-2
j_call: TRBJ2-3
cdr3_aa: CATQLMGTDTQYF

v_call: TRBV9
j_call: TRBJ1-5
cdr3_aa: CASSVVGGGNQPQHF